This T cell receptor beta chain originates from a study of regulatory and conventional T cells in RAG deficiency. General observations from the study: Other subsets showed about 10-fold reductions, but Treg unique TCR beta sequences fell approximately 100-fold in these patients. Sorted Omenn CD25-high CD127-low cells may not be bona fide Tregs. Shorter CDR3s in all patient subsets; >80% Treg-Tconv overlap in Omenn. Control T-cell subsets had markedly higher Shannon entropy and lower Simpson indices than RAG-deficient patients.

The data were produced by immunoSEQ multiplex PCR, yet TCRdb's version contains in-frame clones alone and is incomplete. The sample yields tens of thousands of clones, roughly 96% seen once. Genomic DNA came from blood conventional CD4+ T cells gated CD25-low CD127-high. Regarding this clone: The antigen remains unidentified.

In addition, the sample was reused for a study of regulatory T cells. According to that study: Primers: 52 TRBV forward and 13 TRBJ reverse.

This clonotype was obtained from a human donor in good health. Sequencing was carried out using CD25- CD4+ T cells sorted from blood.

Here the CDR3 DNA reads TGTGCCAGCAGTGATCCCCGACAAGCCCAAGAGACCCAGTACTTC. This gives the protein CASSDPRQAQETQYF. The rearrangement links TRBV25-1 to TRBJ2-5; D unclear. CDR1 and CDR2 from the germline V gene are MGHDK and SYGVNS. V was trimmed by 3 bases and J by 1 base, leaving 12 bases between them. This CDR3 spans 15 amino acids.